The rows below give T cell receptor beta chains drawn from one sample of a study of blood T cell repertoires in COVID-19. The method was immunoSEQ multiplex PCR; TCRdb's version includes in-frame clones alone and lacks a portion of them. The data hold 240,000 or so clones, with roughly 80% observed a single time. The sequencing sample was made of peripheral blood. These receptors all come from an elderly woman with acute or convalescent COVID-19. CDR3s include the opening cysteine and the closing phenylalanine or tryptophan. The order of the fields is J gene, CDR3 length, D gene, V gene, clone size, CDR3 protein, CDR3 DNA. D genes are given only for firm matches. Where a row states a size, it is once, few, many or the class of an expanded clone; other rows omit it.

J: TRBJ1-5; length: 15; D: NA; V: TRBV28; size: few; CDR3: CASSIGGGPNQPQHF; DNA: TGTGCCAGCAGTATAGGGGGGGGACCCAATCAGCCCCAGCATTTT
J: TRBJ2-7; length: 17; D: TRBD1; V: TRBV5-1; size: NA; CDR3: CASSLNAGTVSSYEQYF; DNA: TGCGCCAGCAGCTTGAATGCCGGGACAGTGAGCTCCTACGAGCAGTACTTC
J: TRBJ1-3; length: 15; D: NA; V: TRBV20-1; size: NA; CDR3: CSASKTGGIGNTIYF; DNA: TGCAGTGCTAGTAAAACCGGGGGGATTGGAAACACCATATATTTT
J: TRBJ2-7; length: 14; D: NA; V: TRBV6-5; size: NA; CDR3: CASSYSRVSGEQYF; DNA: TGTGCCAGCAGCTACTCGAGGGTATCGGGCGAGCAGTACTTC
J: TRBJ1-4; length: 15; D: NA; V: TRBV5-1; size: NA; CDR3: CASSPQSATNEKLFF; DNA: TGCGCCAGCAGCCCCCAGAGCGCAACTAATGAAAAACTGTTTTTT
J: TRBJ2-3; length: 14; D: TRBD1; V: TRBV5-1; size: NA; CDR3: CASSHDRVGDTQYF; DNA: TGCGCCAGCAGCCACGACAGGGTTGGGGATACGCAGTATTTT
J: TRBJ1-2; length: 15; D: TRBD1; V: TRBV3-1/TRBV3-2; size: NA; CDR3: CASSQDPRQGGGYTF; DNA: TGTGCCAGCAGCCAAGATCCCCGACAGGGAGGTGGCTACACCTTC
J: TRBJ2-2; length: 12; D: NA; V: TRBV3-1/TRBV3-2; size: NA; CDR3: CASSPVLGELFF; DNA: TGTGCCAGCAGCCCTGTCCTAGGGGAGCTGTTTTTT
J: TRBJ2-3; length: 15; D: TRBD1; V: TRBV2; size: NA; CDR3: CASGPTGLGTDTQYF; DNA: TGTGCCAGCGGACCGACAGGGTTGGGCACAGATACGCAGTATTTT
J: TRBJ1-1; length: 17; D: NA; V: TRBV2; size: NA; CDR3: CASRVGPSGGGDTEAFF; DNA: TGTGCCAGCAGGGTTGGGCCGAGCGGAGGAGGGGACACTGAAGCTTTCTTT
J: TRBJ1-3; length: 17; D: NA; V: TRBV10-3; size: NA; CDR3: CAISDPRDSNSGNTIYF; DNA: TGTGCCATCAGTGACCCTCGGGACTCGAACTCTGGAAACACCATATATTTT
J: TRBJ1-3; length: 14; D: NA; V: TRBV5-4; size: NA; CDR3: CASSRPGSGNTIYF; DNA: TGTGCCAGCAGCCGTCCGGGCTCTGGAAACACCATATATTTT
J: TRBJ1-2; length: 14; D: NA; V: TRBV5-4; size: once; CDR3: CATTKQVGGRGYTF; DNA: TGTGCCACAACGAAGCAAGTAGGGGGAAGAGGCTACACCTTC
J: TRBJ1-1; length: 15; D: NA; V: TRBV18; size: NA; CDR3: CASSPVTQGNTEAFF; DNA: TGTGCCAGCTCACCCGTAACCCAGGGGAACACTGAAGCTTTCTTT
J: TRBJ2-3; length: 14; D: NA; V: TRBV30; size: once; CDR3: CAWSAQSVKDTQYF; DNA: TGTGCCTGGAGTGCCCAATCGGTAAAAGATACGCAGTATTTT
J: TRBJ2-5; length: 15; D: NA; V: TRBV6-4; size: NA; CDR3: CASSDSSPGQETQYF; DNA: TGTGCCAGCAGTGACTCATCCCCGGGGCAAGAGACCCAGTACTTC
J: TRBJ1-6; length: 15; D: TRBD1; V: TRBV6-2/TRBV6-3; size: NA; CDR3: CASSIWTGASSPLHF; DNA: TGTGCCAGCAGCATCTGGACAGGGGCGAGTTCACCCCTCCACTTT
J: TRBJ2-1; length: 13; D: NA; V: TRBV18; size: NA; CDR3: CASSPPSFGEQFF; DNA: TGTGCCAGCTCACCACCGAGTTTCGGGGAGCAGTTCTTC
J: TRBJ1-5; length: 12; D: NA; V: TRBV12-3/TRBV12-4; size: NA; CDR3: CASCNSNQPQHF; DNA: TGTGCCAGCTGTAATAGCAATCAGCCCCAGCATTTT
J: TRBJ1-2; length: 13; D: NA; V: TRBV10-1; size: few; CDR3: CASSEGLHYGYTF; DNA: TGCGCCAGCAGTGAGGGCCTCCACTATGGCTACACCTTC
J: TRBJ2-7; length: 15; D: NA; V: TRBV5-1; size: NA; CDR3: CASSLEGLTSHEQYF; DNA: TGCGCCAGCAGCTTGGAGGGACTCACCTCTCACGAGCAGTACTTC
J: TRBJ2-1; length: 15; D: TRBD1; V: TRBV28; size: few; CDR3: CASKIRDRTGDEQFF; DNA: TGTGCCAGCAAGATCCGGGACAGGACTGGAGATGAGCAGTTCTTC
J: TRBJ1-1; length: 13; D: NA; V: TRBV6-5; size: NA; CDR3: CASSQRGITEAFF; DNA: TGTGCCAGCAGTCAGCGGGGGATCACTGAAGCTTTCTTT
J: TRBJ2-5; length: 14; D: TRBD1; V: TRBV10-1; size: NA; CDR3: CASSVTGDQETQYF; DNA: TGCGCCAGCAGTGTGACAGGGGATCAAGAGACCCAGTACTTC
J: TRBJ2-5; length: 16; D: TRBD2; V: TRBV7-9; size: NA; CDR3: CASSMGTSGNQETQYF; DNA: TGTGCCAGCAGCATGGGGACTAGCGGGAACCAAGAGACCCAGTACTTC
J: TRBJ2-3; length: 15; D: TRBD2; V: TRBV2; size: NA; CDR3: CASSVSGASTDTQYF; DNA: TGTGCCAGCAGTGTTAGCGGGGCATCCACAGATACGCAGTATTTT
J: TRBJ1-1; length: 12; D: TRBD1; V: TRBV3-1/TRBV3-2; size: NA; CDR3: CASSAQGAGAFF; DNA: TGTGCCAGCAGCGCTCAGGGGGCGGGGGCTTTCTTT
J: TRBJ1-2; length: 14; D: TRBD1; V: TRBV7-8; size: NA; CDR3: CASSPRQGMGGYTF; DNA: TGTGCCAGCAGCCCACGACAGGGAATGGGTGGCTACACCTTC
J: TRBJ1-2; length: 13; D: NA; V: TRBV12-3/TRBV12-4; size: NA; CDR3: CASSLNRNYGYTF; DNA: TGTGCCAGCAGTTTGAACAGGAACTATGGCTACACCTTC
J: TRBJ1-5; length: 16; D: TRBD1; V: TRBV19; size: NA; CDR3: CASSLPDRDGNQPQHF; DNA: TGTGCCAGTAGTCTCCCGGACAGGGATGGGAATCAGCCCCAGCATTTT
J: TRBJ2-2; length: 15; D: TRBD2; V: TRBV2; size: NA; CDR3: CASTKSGANTGELFF; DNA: TGTGCCAGCACCAAAAGCGGGGCGAACACCGGGGAGCTGTTTTTT
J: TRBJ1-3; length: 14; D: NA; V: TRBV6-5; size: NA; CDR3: CASKRDNSGNTIYF; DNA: TGTGCCAGCAAACGGGACAACTCTGGAAACACCATATATTTT
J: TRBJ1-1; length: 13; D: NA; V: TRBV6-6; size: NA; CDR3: CASRTAGSTEAFF; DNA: TGTGCCAGCAGAACGGCGGGGTCTACTGAAGCTTTCTTT
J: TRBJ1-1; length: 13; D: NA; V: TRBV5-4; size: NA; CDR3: CASSSARNEEAFF; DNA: TGTGCCAGCAGTTCGGCGAGGAACGAGGAAGCTTTCTTT
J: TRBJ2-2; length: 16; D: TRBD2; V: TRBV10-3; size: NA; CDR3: CAISRTSGGATGELFF; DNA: TGTGCCATCAGCCGGACTAGCGGGGGGGCCACCGGGGAGCTGTTTTTT
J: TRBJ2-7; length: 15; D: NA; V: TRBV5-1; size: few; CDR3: CASSPGDLSSYEQYF; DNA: TGCGCCAGCAGCCCGGGGGACCTAAGCTCCTACGAGCAGTACTTC
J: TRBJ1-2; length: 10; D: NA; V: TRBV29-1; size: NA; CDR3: CSVEGAGYTF; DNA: TGCAGCGTTGAGGGAGCTGGCTACACCTTC
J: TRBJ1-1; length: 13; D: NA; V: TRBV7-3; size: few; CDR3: CASSLTGRSEAFF; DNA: TGTGCCAGCAGCTTAACGGGGAGAAGTGAAGCTTTCTTT